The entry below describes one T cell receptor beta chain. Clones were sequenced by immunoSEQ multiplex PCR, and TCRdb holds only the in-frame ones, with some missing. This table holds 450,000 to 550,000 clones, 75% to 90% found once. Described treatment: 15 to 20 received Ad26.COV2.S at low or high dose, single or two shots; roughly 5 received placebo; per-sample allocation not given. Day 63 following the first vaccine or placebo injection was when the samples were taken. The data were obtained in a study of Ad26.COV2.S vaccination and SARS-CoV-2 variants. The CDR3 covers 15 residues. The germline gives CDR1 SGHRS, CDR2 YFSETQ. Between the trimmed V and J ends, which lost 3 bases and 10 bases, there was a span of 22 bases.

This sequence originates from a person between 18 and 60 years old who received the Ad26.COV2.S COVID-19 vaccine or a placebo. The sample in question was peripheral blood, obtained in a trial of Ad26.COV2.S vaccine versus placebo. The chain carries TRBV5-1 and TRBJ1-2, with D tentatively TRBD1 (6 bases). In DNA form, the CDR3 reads TGCGCCAGCAGCTCAGAAATCAACAGGGTGCAAGACTACACCTTC. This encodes CASSSEINRVQDYTF.